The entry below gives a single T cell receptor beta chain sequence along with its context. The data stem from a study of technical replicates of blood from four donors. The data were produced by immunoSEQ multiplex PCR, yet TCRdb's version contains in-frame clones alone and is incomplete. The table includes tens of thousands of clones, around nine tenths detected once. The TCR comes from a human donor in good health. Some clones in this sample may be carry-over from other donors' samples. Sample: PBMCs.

The CDR3 DNA is TGTGCCAGCAGCTCCGGGAGGGCCTACGAGCAGTACTTC. Protein: CASSSGRAYEQYF. The chain combines TRBV7-9 with TRBJ2-7; 8 bases map to TRBD2. Germline V lookup: CDR1 SEHNR, CDR2 FQNEAQ (reference sequence). This CDR3 has 13 amino acids. Unmatched junction bases numbered 1, after V lost 4 bases and J lost 2 bases.